This record covers a single TCR beta chain. The antigen is not known. This specimen belongs to a study of cytomegalovirus exposure and HLA in healthy donors. Study-wide results and limits: Earlier results showed most TCR beta V segments being productive about 87% or about 30% of the time. A few CMV-associated chains proved CMV antigen-specific in vitro.

CDR1 and CDR2 from the germline V gene are MNHNS and SASEGT. J was trimmed by 0 bases and V by 3 bases; bases with no gene match: 4. The CDR3 covers 15 residues. The study ran its PCR with 60 Vbeta and 13 Jbeta primers. TCRdb keeps only in-frame clones here, not all; method: immunoSEQ multiplex PCR. The repertoire includes around 160,000 clones, 70% to 90% of them detected once, and approximately 8.5% sits in the top ten. This receptor was taken from a man aged 18-30 years in good health and CMV-seropositive. The chain uses TRBV6-1 and TRBJ2-7, with 8 bases aligning to TRBD2. Sequenced material: PBMCs. The CDR3 region is CASSDGSGNSYEQYF. DNA of the CDR3: TGTGCCAGCAGTGATGGTAGCGGGAACTCCTACGAGCAGTACTTC.